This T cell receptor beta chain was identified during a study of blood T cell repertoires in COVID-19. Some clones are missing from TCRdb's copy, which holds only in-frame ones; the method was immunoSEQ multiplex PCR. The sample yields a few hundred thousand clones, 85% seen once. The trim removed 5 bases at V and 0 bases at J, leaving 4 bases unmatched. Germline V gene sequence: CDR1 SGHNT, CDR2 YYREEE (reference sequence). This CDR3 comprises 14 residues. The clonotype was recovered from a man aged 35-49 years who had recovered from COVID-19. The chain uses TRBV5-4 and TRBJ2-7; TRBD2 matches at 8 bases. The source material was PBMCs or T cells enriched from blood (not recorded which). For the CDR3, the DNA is TGTGCCAGCAGTCGGGGGGGGAGCTCCTACGAGCAGTACTTC. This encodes CASSRGGSSYEQYF.